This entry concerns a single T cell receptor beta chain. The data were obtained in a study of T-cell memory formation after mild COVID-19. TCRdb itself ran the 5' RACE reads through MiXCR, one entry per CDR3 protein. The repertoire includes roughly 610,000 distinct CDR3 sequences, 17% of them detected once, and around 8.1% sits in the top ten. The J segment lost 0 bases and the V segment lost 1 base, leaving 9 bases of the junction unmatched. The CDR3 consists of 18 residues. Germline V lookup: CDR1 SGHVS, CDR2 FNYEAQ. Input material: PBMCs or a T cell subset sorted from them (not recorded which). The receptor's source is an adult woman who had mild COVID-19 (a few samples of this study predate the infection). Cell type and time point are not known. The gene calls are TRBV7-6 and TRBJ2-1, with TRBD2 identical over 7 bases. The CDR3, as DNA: TGTGCCAGCAGCTTAGATCCCGCTAGCGGTAACTCCTACAATGAGCAGTTCTTC. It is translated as CASSLDPASGNSYNEQFF.